This T cell receptor beta chain was sequenced during a study of CD8 T cells in Susac syndrome. Random hexamers were used to reverse transcribe about 0.45 to 1 ug of RNA. An immunoSEQ multiplex PCR amplified TCR beta CDR3 over 54 Vbeta and 13 Jbeta. TCRdb reprocessed the immunoSEQ multiplex PCR reads with MiXCR, giving one entry per CDR3 protein. The sample contains approximately 170,000 distinct CDR3 sequences, roughly 95% of which appear only once. Findings of the study overall: As the study acknowledged, the number of individuals who were part of its TCR sequencing and HLA analysis was relatively small.

From germline, CDR1 is KGHSH and CDR2 LQKENI. The CDR3 is 15 residues long. Trimming pared 7 bases from V and 4 bases from J, leaving 16 bases between. In regard to this clonotype: Its matching antigen is unknown.

The authors negatively isolated CD8+ and CD4+ T cells and FACS-enriched TEMRA cells. The chain uses TRBV18 and TRBJ1-4; D might be TRBD1 (6 bases). This sequence was found in a human donor with multiple sclerosis. Input material: CD4+ T cells from PBMCs. In DNA form, the CDR3 reads TGTGCCAGCTTTCAAAACACAGGGCATAATGAAAAACTGTTTTTT. It is translated as CASFQNTGHNEKLFF.